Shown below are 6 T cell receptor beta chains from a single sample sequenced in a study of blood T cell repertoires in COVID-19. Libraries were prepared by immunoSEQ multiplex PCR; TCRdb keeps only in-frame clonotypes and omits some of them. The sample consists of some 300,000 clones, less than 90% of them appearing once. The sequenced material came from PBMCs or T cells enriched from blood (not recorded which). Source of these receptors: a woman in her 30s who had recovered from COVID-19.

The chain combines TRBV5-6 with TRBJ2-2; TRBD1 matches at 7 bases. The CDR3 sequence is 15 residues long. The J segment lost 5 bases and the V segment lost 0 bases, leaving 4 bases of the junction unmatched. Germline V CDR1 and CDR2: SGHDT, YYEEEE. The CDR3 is CASSLVGGQTGELFF. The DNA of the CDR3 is TGTGCCAGCAGCTTGGTAGGGGGCCAGACCGGGGAGCTGTTTTTT.

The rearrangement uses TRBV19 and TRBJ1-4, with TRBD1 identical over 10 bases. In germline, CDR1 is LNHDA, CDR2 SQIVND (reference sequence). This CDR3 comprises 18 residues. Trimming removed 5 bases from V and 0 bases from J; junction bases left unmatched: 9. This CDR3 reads CASSASGQGFATNEKLFF. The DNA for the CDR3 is TGTGCCAGTAGTGCCTCGGGACAGGGGTTCGCAACTAATGAAAAACTGTTTTTT.

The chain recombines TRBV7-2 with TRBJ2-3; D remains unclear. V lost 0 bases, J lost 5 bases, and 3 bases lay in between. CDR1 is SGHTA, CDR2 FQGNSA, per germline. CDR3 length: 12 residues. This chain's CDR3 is CASSLARDTQYF. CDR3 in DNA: TGTGCCAGCAGCTTAGCGCGAGATACGCAGTATTTT.

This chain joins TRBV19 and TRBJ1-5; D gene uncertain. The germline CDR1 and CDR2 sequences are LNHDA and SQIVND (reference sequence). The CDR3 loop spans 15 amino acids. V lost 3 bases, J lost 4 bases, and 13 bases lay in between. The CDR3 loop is CASSIQAEGNQPQHF. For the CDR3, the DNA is TGTGCCAGTAGTATTCAGGCAGAAGGAAATCAGCCCCAGCATTTT.

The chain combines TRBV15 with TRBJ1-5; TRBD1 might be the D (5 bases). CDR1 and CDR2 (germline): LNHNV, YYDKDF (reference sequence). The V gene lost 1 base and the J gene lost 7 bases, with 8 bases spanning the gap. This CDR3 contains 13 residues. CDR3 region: CATSRVQAQPQHF. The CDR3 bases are TGTGCCACCAGCAGAGTACAGGCCCAGCCCCAGCATTTT. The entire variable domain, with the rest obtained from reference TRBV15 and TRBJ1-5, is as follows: DAMVIQNPRYQVTQFGKPVTLSCSQTLNHNVMYWYQQKSSQAPKLLFHYYDKDFNNEADTPDNFQSRRPNTSFCFLDIRSPGLGDTAMYLCATSRVQAQPQHFGDGTRLSIL.

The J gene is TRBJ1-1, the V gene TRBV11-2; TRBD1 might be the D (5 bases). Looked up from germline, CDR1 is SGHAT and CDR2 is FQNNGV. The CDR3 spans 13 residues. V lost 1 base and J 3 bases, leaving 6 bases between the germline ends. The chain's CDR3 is CASSLAGHTEAFF. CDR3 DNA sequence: TGTGCCAGCAGCTTAGCAGGGCACACTGAAGCTTTCTTT. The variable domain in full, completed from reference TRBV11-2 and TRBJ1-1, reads EAGVAQSPRYKIIEKRQSVAFWCNPISGHATLYWYQQILGQGPKLLIQFQNNGVVDDSQLPKDRFSAERLKGVDSTLKIQPAKLEDSAVYLCASSLAGHTEAFFGQGTRLTVV.